Below are 24 T cell receptor beta chains sequenced from a single sample in a study of CD8 T cells in ankylosing spondylitis. Antigens of these TCRs are unknown. Study results and limitations: There was a TCR beta motif, made of 7 or 8 highly homologous variants, that appeared characteristic of ankylosing spondylitis blood.

TCRdb used MiXCR to reprocess the 5' RACE reads, holding one entry per CDR3 protein. The profile shows around 430,000 distinct CDR3 sequences, about a sixth of them singletons. Sequenced material: blood, either unsorted or a sorted T cell fraction (not recorded which). The receptors come from a male donor with ankylosing spondylitis.

The chain couples TRBV27 to TRBJ2-2, with D unresolved. CDR1 is MNHEY and CDR2 is SMNVEV in the germline V gene (reference sequence). The CDR3 extends over 12 amino acids. Trimming left V 5 bases short and J 8 bases short, with 9 bases between. Here the CDR3 DNA reads TGTGCCAGCAGTCCTCGGCTTGGGGAGCTGTTTTTT. This gives the protein CASSPRLGELFF.

This clonotype was observed a handful of times. V is TRBV3-1 and J is TRBJ1-2; perhaps TRBD1 as D (5 bases). Trimming removed 2 bases at V and 6 bases at J, with 16 bases between. The CDR3 is made up of 15 amino acids. From germline, CDR1 is LGHDT and CDR2 YNNKEL (reference sequence). The CDR3 DNA is TGTGCCAGCAGCCAATTTTGGGGGAGCGTTAATGGCTACACCTTC. Translated: CASSQFWGSVNGYTF.

The V gene is TRBV24-1, the J gene TRBJ1-2; no definite D call. CDR3 length: 13 residues. Germline CDR1 is KGHDR and CDR2 is SFDVKD. V gave up 9 bases and J gave up 4 bases, with 14 bases separating them. The CDR3: CATSPASSYGYTF. The CDR3 DNA follows: TGTGCCACCTCTCCAGCCAGCTCCTATGGCTACACCTTC.

The CDR3 sequence: CASSRERGNPGNQPQHF. The CDR3 DNA sequence: TGTGCCAGCAGCAGAGAACGTGGAAACCCAGGCAATCAGCCCCAGCATTTT. The J gene is TRBJ1-5, the V gene TRBV21-1. TRBV21-1 is classified as a pseudogene. This CDR3 region has 17 residues.

This rearrangement joins TRBV24-1 to TRBJ2-5; 12 nucleotides agree with TRBD2. The germline CDR1 and CDR2 sequences are KGHDR and SFDVKD. Losses at the gene ends were 6 bases for V and 5 bases for J; bases not matched to a gene: 6. CDR3 size: 15 residues. The DNA for the CDR3 is TGTGCCACCAGTTCGACTAGCGGGAGTGCCGAGACCCAGTACTTC. Translation: CATSSTSGSAETQYF.

J is TRBJ2-4 and V is TRBV18; 7 bases are a match to TRBD1. The CDR3 is made up of 14 amino acids. CDR1 KGHSH and CDR2 LQKENI come from the germline V gene. V trimming: 6 bases; J trimming: 2 bases; junction bases outside the gene matches: 4. CDR3 loop: CASSPTGSKNIQYF. Written as DNA, the CDR3 is TGTGCCAGCTCGCCGACAGGGTCCAAAAACATTCAGTACTTC.

V gene TRBV28 combines with J gene TRBJ1-2; D is possibly TRBD1 (5 bases). Germline V gives CDR1 MDHEN, CDR2 SYDVKM. The CDR3 runs 14 residues. V lost 2 bases and J 8 bases, leaving 15 bases between the germline ends. Here the CDR3 reads CASSLPLGPRGYTF. CDR3 nucleotides: TGTGCCAGCAGTTTACCCCTGGGGCCCCGGGGCTACACCTTC.

This rearrangement joins TRBV2 to TRBJ2-1, with no clear D. In germline, CDR1 is SNHLY, CDR2 FYNNEI. The CDR3 consists of 15 residues. V lost 6 bases and J lost 0, with 12 bases in between. The CDR3 sequence: CASRPITSSYNEQFF. The CDR3 nucleotides are TGTGCCAGCAGGCCAATTACAAGCTCCTACAATGAGCAGTTCTTC.

This clonotype was observed a handful of times. V usage is TRBV7-3 and J usage is TRBJ2-3, with 13 bases aligning to TRBD2. CDR3 length: 20 residues. Germline trimming cut 3 bases from V and 9 bases from J; bases unmatched to any gene: 21. Germline V gene lookup returns CDR1 SGHTA and CDR2 FQGTGA. CDR3 in amino acids: CASSFRAAAGLAGAVETQYF. CDR3 DNA: TGTGCCAGCAGCTTCCGAGCCGCCGCAGGACTAGCGGGAGCGGTAGAGACGCAGTATTTT. The variable domain in full, completed from reference TRBV7-3 and TRBJ2-3, reads GAGVSQTPSNKVTEKGKYVELRCDPISGHTALYWYRQSLGQGPEFLIYFQGTGAADDSGLPNDRFFAVRPEGSVSTLKIQRTERGDSAVYLCASSFRAAAGLAGAVETQYFGPGTRLTVL.

This chain joins TRBV5-1 and TRBJ2-2; TRBD2 agrees at 12 bases. From germline, CDR1 is SGHRS and CDR2 YFSETQ. The CDR3 is 19 residues long. With 0 bases clipped from V and 3 bases from J, the junction kept 9 bases outside the gene matches. CDR3 nucleotide sequence: TGCGCCAGCAGCTTGGACCCGACTAGCGGGAGCCCGGACACCGGGGAGCTGTTTTTT. It is translated as CASSLDPTSGSPDTGELFF.

The rearrangement links TRBV6-5 to TRBJ1-5, with a weak D call TRBD1 (6 bases). This CDR3 is 15 amino acids long. Germline V gene sequence: CDR1 MNHEY, CDR2 SVGAGI. V shed 0 bases and J shed 7 bases, with 13 bases lying between them. CDR3 sequence reads: CASSYSTGTRQPQHF. The CDR3, as DNA: TGTGCCAGCAGTTACTCTACAGGGACGAGGCAGCCCCAGCATTTT.

The CDR3 loop reads CASSSGAIAGAYEQYF. For the CDR3, the DNA is TGTGCCAGCAGCTCCGGGGCAATAGCGGGGGCGTACGAGCAGTACTTC. The chain employs TRBV13 and TRBJ2-7, with 9 nucleotides matching TRBD2. The CDR3 is made up of 16 amino acids. The ends lost 4 bases at V and 4 bases at J; junction bases unmatched: 11. Germline CDR1 and CDR2: PRHDT and FYEKMQ (reference sequence).

This chain connects TRBV11-2 to TRBJ1-6; D not certain. Germline values: CDR1 SGHAT, CDR2 FQNNGV. V was pared by 2 bases and J by 5 bases, with 4 bases between. The CDR3 length is 13 residues. CDR3 sequence (DNA): TGTGCCAGCAGCTTACAGAATAATTCACCCCTCCACTTT. This gives the protein CASSLQNNSPLHF.

A few counts support this clonotype. CDR3 loop: CASSPSPTVHNQPQHF. CDR3 coding DNA: TGTGCCAGCAGCCCAAGCCCGACAGTACATAATCAGCCCCAGCATTTT. V gene TRBV11-2 combines with J gene TRBJ1-5, with D maybe TRBD1 (5 bases). The germline V gene has CDR1 SGHAT and CDR2 FQNNGV. V lost 5 bases and J lost 4, with 18 bases in between. The CDR3 is 16 amino acids.

The chain has TRBV12-3 or TRBV12-4 and TRBJ1-4, with 7 bases that match TRBD1. With 7 bases clipped from V and 0 bases from J, the junction kept 5 bases outside the gene matches. This CDR3 contains 15 residues. CDR3 sequence: CASTRDSTTNEKLFF. The CDR3 nucleotides are TGTGCCAGCACCAGGGACAGCACAACTAATGAAAAACTGTTTTTT.

In this sample, this clonotype turned up a few times. The chain recombines TRBV20-1 with TRBJ1-1, with D possibly being TRBD1 (6 bases). V lost 0 bases to trimming and J lost 1 base, with 15 bases between them. Germline assignment: CDR1 DFQATT and CDR2 SNEGSKA (reference sequence). The CDR3 length is 16 residues. The CDR3 nucleotides read TGCAGTGCTAGAGATTTGCCTCAGGGGCCGAACACTGAAGCTTTCTTT. This gives the protein CSARDLPQGPNTEAFF.

This chain links TRBV25-1 with TRBJ1-1, with D perhaps matching TRBD1 (6 bases). The V gene's germline CDR1 is MGHDK and CDR2 SYGVNS. This CDR3 is 16 amino acids long. V lost 3 bases to trimming and J lost 0 bases, with 14 bases between them. CDR3 in amino acids: CASSERDIYMNTEAFF. For the CDR3, the DNA is TGTGCCAGCAGTGAGAGGGACATTTACATGAACACTGAAGCTTTCTTT.

The chain employs TRBV5-1 and TRBJ2-7, with D uncertain. The germline V gene has CDR1 SGHRS and CDR2 YFSETQ. V lost 0 bases and J 3 bases, leaving 10 bases between the germline ends. The CDR3 has 14 amino acids. DNA for the CDR3: TGCGCCAGCAGCTTGGTTGGGAAAATCTACGAGCAGTACTTC. Protein: CASSLVGKIYEQYF.

This chain uses TRBV7-9 with TRBJ1-1; D remains ambiguous. Germline assignment: CDR1 SEHNR and CDR2 FQNEAQ (reference sequence). V was shortened by 6 bases and J by 1 base, with 12 bases between the two germline ends. The CDR3 is 14 residues long. CDR3 bases: TGTGCCAGCAGTCCGCAGAGAGAGAACACTGAAGCTTTCTTT. This sequence encodes CASSPQRENTEAFF.

The rearrangement links TRBV6-5 to TRBJ2-5; no reliable D call. CDR3 length: 11 amino acids. Germline CDR1 and CDR2: MNHEY and SVGAGI. Trimming removed 10 bases from V and 3 bases from J, with 9 bases in between. The DNA for the CDR3 is TGTGCCAAAACCCCTAAAGAGACCCAGTACTTC. Residues: CAKTPKETQYF.

This rearrangement joins TRBV12-3 or TRBV12-4 to TRBJ1-5; D is undetermined. The ends were cut back, 3 bases at V and 6 bases at J, with 18 bases in the middle. This CDR3 is built from 16 residues. The CDR3 spells CASSFNPGLIGQPQHF. The CDR3 region has the DNA TGTGCCAGCAGTTTCAACCCGGGGTTAATAGGTCAGCCCCAGCATTTT.

The chain has TRBV6-2 or TRBV6-3 and TRBJ2-7; D unresolved. The CDR3 is made up of 14 amino acids. V was shortened by 2 bases and J by 2 bases, with 10 bases between the two germline ends. The germline CDR1 and CDR2 sequences are MNHEY and SVGEGT. The CDR3 here is CASSYAVETYEQYF. In DNA, the CDR3 is TGTGCCAGCAGTTACGCCGTAGAAACCTACGAGCAGTACTTC.

This clonotype was seen more than once but under ten times. V and J are TRBV29-1 and TRBJ2-3, with a tentative D call TRBD1 (5 bases). CDR3 size: 13 residues. V gave up 4 bases and J gave up 4 bases, with 12 bases separating them. In germline, CDR1 is SQVTM, CDR2 ANQGSEA. CDR3 coding DNA: TGCAGCGTTGTACCTAGGGGTGCAGATACGCAGTATTTT. Translated: CSVVPRGADTQYF.

V usage is TRBV7-9 and J usage is TRBJ2-7; D might be TRBD1 or TRBD2, each matching 6 bases. The CDR3 length is 17 residues. The germline V gene has CDR1 SEHNR and CDR2 FQNEAQ (reference sequence). Trimming cost V 5 bases and J 7 bases, with 27 bases left between them. CDR3 region: CASSPNYVYRRGLEQYF. In nucleotides, the CDR3 is TGTGCCAGCAGCCCTAATTACGTATACCGGAGGGGGTTGGAGCAGTACTTC.